The T cell receptor beta chain under discussion was sequenced for a study of resident and recirculating memory T cells in vitiligo. Sequencing was performed with immunoSEQ multiplex PCR; in TCRdb, only in-frame clones are kept and a portion is missing. This sample yields around 38,000 clones, of which about 90% are seen a single time; about 4.6% belongs to the top ten. Germline V CDR1 and CDR2: MNHEY, SMNVEV (reference sequence). The CDR3 covers 16 residues. Trimming pared 5 bases from V and 0 bases from J, leaving 11 bases between. The sample taken for sequencing was blood. The TCR originated in a male donor with vitiligo. This chain links TRBV27 with TRBJ2-6; TRBD1 might be the D (6 bases). Here the CDR3 reads CASSAYRVSGANVLTF. The CDR3 nucleotides are TGTGCCAGCAGTGCATACAGGGTCTCTGGGGCCAACGTCCTGACTTTC.